The 11 T cell receptor beta chains given below trace back to one sample, sequenced in a study of shared T cell receptors in the human thymus. The repertoire was sequenced with immunoSEQ multiplex PCR; TCRdb's copy has only in-frame clones and lacks some. The repertoire includes around 730,000 clones, approximately 85% of them detected once, and 0.0095% to 0.013% sits in the top ten. The same sample was also studied in work on human thymus T cells.

The sample consisted of thymocytes. All receptors derive from a girl under three years old with a congenital heart defect.

The V and J genes are TRBV19 and TRBJ1-1, with TRBD1 matching over 8 bases. Unmatched junction bases numbered 9, after V lost 5 bases and J lost 4 bases. Germline V gene data show CDR1 as LNHDA and CDR2 as SQIVND (reference sequence). The CDR3 runs 15 residues. The CDR3 nucleotides are TGTGCCAGTAGTTCCCTCAGGGGGCACGGCACTGAAGCTTTCTTT. Translated, it gives CASSSLRGHGTEAFF.

This chain links TRBV6-9 with TRBJ2-1, with 7 bases matching TRBD1. The germline gives CDR1 MNHGY, CDR2 SVAAGI. The CDR3 extends over 19 amino acids. Germline trimming cut 4 bases from V and 0 bases from J; bases unmatched to any gene: 15. The CDR3 protein is CASSSPTGPPTHSYNEQFF. The DNA of the CDR3 is TGTGCCAGCAGTTCCCCGACAGGGCCACCTACACACTCCTACAATGAGCAGTTCTTC.

This clone was observed a single time. J is TRBJ1-2 and V is TRBV12-5; D remains unclear. Germline V gives CDR1 LGHNT, CDR2 FRNRAP. The CDR3 consists of 12 residues. V lost 5 bases to trimming and J lost 6 bases, with 10 bases between them. This CDR3 reads CASGPVSHGYTF. The DNA of the CDR3 is TGTGCTAGTGGTCCAGTATCTCATGGCTACACCTTC.

About this clone: Other DNA sequences from this sample encode an identical CDR3 as well. This chain joins TRBV18 and TRBJ1-1; a weak D match, TRBD1 (5 bases). Germline CDR1 KGHSH, CDR2 LQKENI. This CDR3 comprises 13 residues. The V gene lost 3 bases and the J gene lost 4 bases, with 9 bases spanning the gap. This chain's CDR3 is CASSPSGGTEAFF. The DNA for the CDR3 is TGTGCCAGCTCACCGTCGGGGGGCACTGAAGCTTTCTTT.

The chain recombines TRBV6-5 with TRBJ1-3, with 8 bases that match TRBD1. The J segment lost 2 bases and the V segment lost 7 bases, leaving 7 bases of the junction unmatched. This CDR3 comprises 15 residues. The germline V gene has CDR1 MNHEY and CDR2 SVGAGI. The CDR3 is CASKDRDNTGNTIYF. Here the CDR3 DNA reads TGTGCCAGCAAGGACAGGGATAATACTGGAAACACCATATATTTT.

The J gene is TRBJ1-4, the V gene TRBV27; a possible D gene is TRBD1 (5 bases). V was cut by 5 bases and J by 2 bases, with 15 bases left in between. Germline values: CDR1 MNHEY, CDR2 SMNVEV (reference sequence). This CDR3 comprises 16 residues. The CDR3 nucleotides read TGTGCCAGCAGTACGACATTCACAGGCACTAATGAAAAACTGTTTTTT. Its translation is CASSTTFTGTNEKLFF.

This rearrangement joins TRBV28 to TRBJ2-3, with 9 nucleotides matching TRBD1. The CDR3 is made up of 14 amino acids. Germline CDR1 reads MDHEN; CDR2 reads SYDVKM. Unmatched junction bases numbered 6, after V lost 6 bases and J lost 5 bases. CDR3 protein: CASRSQGAKDTQYF. CDR3 DNA sequence: TGTGCCAGCAGGTCACAGGGGGCTAAAGATACGCAGTATTTT.

The chain has TRBV6-5 and TRBJ1-1; TRBD1 might be the D (6 bases). CDR1 is MNHEY and CDR2 is SVGAGI in the germline V gene. The CDR3 spans 15 residues. Trimming cost V 5 bases and J 5 bases, with 18 bases left between them. The DNA for the CDR3 is TGTGCCAGCAGTCGTACCCTACGAACAGGGACTGAAGCTTTCTTT. This sequence encodes CASSRTLRTGTEAFF.

This clone was observed a handful of times. This chain connects TRBV27 to TRBJ2-4; a weak D match, TRBD1 (6 bases). The CDR3 has 19 amino acids. Trimming shortened V by 4 bases and J by 5 bases, and 27 bases separated the two germline ends. The germline gives CDR1 MNHEY, CDR2 SMNVEV (reference sequence). The CDR3: CASSSLLTLTGSLENIQYF. DNA of the CDR3: TGTGCCAGCAGTTCTCTACTAACTTTAACAGGGTCGTTAGAAAACATTCAGTACTTC.

Notes on this clone: Other DNA sequences in this specimen translate into the identical CDR3. This chain joins TRBV9 and TRBJ1-1; perhaps TRBD1 as D (6 bases). V gave up 0 bases and J gave up 7 bases, with 25 bases separating them. The CDR3 spans 18 residues. Germline V gene lookup returns CDR1 SGDLS and CDR2 YYNGEE. CDR3 coding DNA: TGTGCCAGCAGCGTAGGTGGGGGGGCACAGGGAAATACGGGTGAAGCTTTCTTT. It translates to CASSVGGGAQGNTGEAFF. Full variable domain (missing parts from reference TRBV9 and TRBJ1-1): DSGVTQTPKHLITATGQRVTLRCSPRSGDLSVYWYQQSLDQGLQFLIQYYNGEERAKGNILERFSAQQFPDLHSELNLSSLELGDSALYFCASSVGGGAQGNTGEAFFGQGTRLTVV.

The chain joins TRBV7-8 to TRBJ2-5; D perhaps matches TRBD1 (5 bases). The J call may be in error: the DNA end matches TRBJ2-7 better. Germline values: CDR1 SGHVS, CDR2 FQNEAQ. The CDR3 sequence is 16 residues long. Written as DNA, the CDR3 is TGTGCCAGCAGCTTAGCTGACATAGGGGTGCCCTACGAGCAGTACTTC. It yields the protein CASSLADIGVPYEQYF.